This TCR beta chain was profiled in a study of T-cell memory formation after mild COVID-19. Background on the study: Largely donor-specific sequence clusters came from a couple of donors.

TCR alpha and TCR beta cDNA libraries carrying sample barcodes and UMIs came from 5'RACE with constant-segment primers. TCRdb independently ran MiXCR on the 5' RACE reads; one entry per CDR3 protein. The sample has 190,000 or so distinct CDR3 sequences, about 11% seen once. Losses at the gene ends were 5 bases for V and 10 bases for J; bases not matched to a gene: 10. The CDR3 contains 15 residues. CDR1 and CDR2 (germline): LNHDA, SQIVND (reference sequence). The V gene is TRBV19, the J gene TRBJ2-1, with TRBD2 identical over 11 bases. What was sequenced was PBMCs or a T cell subset sorted from them (not recorded which). This clonotype was obtained from a man aged 18-30 years who had mild COVID-19 (a few samples of this study predate the infection). Cell type and time point are not known. CDR3 in amino acids: CASSEGTSGGWEQFF. CDR3 DNA: TGTGCCAGTAGTGAGGGGACTAGCGGCGGATGGGAGCAGTTCTTC.